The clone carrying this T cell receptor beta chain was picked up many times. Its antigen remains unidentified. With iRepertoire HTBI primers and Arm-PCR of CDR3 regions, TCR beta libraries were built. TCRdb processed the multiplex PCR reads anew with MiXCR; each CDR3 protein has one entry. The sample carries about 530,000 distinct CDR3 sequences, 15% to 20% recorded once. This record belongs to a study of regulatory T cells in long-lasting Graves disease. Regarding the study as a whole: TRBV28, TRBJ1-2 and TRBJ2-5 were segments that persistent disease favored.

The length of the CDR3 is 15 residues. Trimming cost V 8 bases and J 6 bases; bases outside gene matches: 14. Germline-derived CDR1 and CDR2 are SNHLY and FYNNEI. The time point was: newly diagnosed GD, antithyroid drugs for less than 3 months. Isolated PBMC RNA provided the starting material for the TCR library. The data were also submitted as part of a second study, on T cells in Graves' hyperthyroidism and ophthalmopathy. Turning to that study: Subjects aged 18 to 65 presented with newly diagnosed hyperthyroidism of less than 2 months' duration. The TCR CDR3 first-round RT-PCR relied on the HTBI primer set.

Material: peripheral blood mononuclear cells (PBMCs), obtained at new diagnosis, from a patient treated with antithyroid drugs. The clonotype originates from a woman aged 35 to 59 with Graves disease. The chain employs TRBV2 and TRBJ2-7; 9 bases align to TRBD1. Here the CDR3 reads CASGLPMDRGPEQYF. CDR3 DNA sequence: TGTGCCAGCGGATTACCGATGGACAGGGGCCCCGAGCAGTACTTC.